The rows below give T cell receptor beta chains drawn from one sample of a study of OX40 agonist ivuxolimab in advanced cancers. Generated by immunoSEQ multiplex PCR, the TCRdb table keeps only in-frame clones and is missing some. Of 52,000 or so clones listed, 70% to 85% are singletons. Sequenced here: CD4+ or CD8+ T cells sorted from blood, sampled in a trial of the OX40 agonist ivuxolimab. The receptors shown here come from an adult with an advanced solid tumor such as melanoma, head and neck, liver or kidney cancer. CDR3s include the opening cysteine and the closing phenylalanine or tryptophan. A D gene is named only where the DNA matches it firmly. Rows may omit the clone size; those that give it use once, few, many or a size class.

DNA: TGTGCCAGCAGCCCCCCACAGTTAGCCAAAAACATTCAGTACTTC
CDR3: CASSPPQLAKNIQYF
V: TRBV2
size: .
D: .
J: TRBJ2-4

DNA: TGTGCCAGCAGTGCGACCGGGGAGCTGTTTTTT
CDR3: CASSATGELFF
V: TRBV6-6
size: .
D: .
J: TRBJ2-2

DNA: TGTGCCAGCAGCCCCTTGGGACAGGGGAACACCGGGGAGCTGTTTTTT
CDR3: CASSPLGQGNTGELFF
V: TRBV9
size: .
D: TRBD1
J: TRBJ2-2

DNA: TGTGCCAGTAGTATAGATGGGGGGACAGGGCAGGATCAGCCCCAGCATTTT
CDR3: CASSIDGGTGQDQPQHF
V: TRBV19
size: .
D: TRBD1
J: TRBJ1-5

DNA: TGTGCCAGCAGCTTAGTGGCGGGGTCTGAGACCCAGTACTTC
CDR3: CASSLVAGSETQYF
V: TRBV7-9
size: .
D: .
J: TRBJ2-5

DNA: TGCGCCAGCAGCTTGGCTACACTCAACACTGAAGCTTTCTTT
CDR3: CASSLATLNTEAFF
V: TRBV5-1
size: .
D: .
J: TRBJ1-1

DNA: TGTGCCAGCAGTTTCTTCGGGGCGGGCGGCACAGATACGCAGTATTTT
CDR3: CASSFFGAGGTDTQYF
V: TRBV28
size: once
D: .
J: TRBJ2-3

DNA: TGTGCCAGTAGTATAGGCACCCTCAGCAATCAGCCCCAGCATTTT
CDR3: CASSIGTLSNQPQHF
V: TRBV19
size: .
D: .
J: TRBJ1-5

DNA: TGTGCCAGCAGTCACTGGCGGGGCAAGTACGTGAACACTGAAGCTTTCTTT
CDR3: CASSHWRGKYVNTEAFF
V: TRBV28
size: .
D: .
J: TRBJ1-1

DNA: TGCGCCAGCAGTGTGTTGGATCAGCCCCAGCATTTT
CDR3: CASSVLDQPQHF
V: TRBV10-2
size: .
D: .
J: TRBJ1-5

DNA: TGTGCCAGCAGCTTGGAACAGGGGGTGCAGCCCCAGCATTTT
CDR3: CASSLEQGVQPQHF
V: TRBV5-3
size: .
D: TRBD1
J: TRBJ1-5

DNA: TGTGCCAGCAGCTTATTCGGGACAGGGGTGAACACTGAAGCTTTCTTT
CDR3: CASSLFGTGVNTEAFF
V: TRBV11-3
size: .
D: TRBD1
J: TRBJ1-1

DNA: TGCGCCAGCAGCGCACAGGGAAGGACCTCCTTATACACCGGGGAGCTGTTTTTT
CDR3: CASSAQGRTSLYTGELFF
V: TRBV4-3
size: .
D: .
J: TRBJ2-2

DNA: TGTGCCAGTAGTATATGGGCAGGGGGGTACAATGAGCAGTTCTTC
CDR3: CASSIWAGGYNEQFF
V: TRBV19
size: .
D: .
J: TRBJ2-1

DNA: TGCAGCGACAGACAGGGGGCTAGCACAGATACGCAGTATTTT
CDR3: CSDRQGASTDTQYF
V: TRBV29-1
size: .
D: TRBD1
J: TRBJ2-3

DNA: TGTGCCAGCAGCCGGGACAACTCGGCGGACTACGAGCAGTACTTC
CDR3: CASSRDNSADYEQYF
V: TRBV5-4
size: .
D: .
J: TRBJ2-7

DNA: TGTGCCAGCAGCCACAGGGGCAATCAGCCCCAGCATTTT
CDR3: CASSHRGNQPQHF
V: TRBV7-9
size: .
D: .
J: TRBJ1-5

DNA: TGTGCCAGCAGTTTATCTGTCGGCGGAGGAGCGAACACTGAAGCTTTCTTT
CDR3: CASSLSVGGGANTEAFF
V: TRBV27
size: .
D: .
J: TRBJ1-1

DNA: TGTGCCAGTACCCCAAGGTGGGGGGTACTGCTAGCCAAAAACATTCAGTACTTC
CDR3: CASTPRWGVLLAKNIQYF
V: TRBV19
size: once
D: .
J: TRBJ2-4

DNA: TGTGCCAGCAGCTTGGCCCCAACTATGAACTCCTACGAGCAGTACTTC
CDR3: CASSLAPTMNSYEQYF
V: TRBV7-2
size: .
D: .
J: TRBJ2-7

DNA: TGTGCCACCAGCAGAGGAACAAAGGGGGACACTGAAGCTTTCTTT
CDR3: CATSRGTKGDTEAFF
V: TRBV15
size: .
D: .
J: TRBJ1-1

DNA: TGTGCCAGCAGTGAAGCACAGATGATCTACACCTTC
CDR3: CASSEAQMIYTF
V: TRBV2
size: few
D: .
J: TRBJ1-2

DNA: TGCAGCGTTGGGGGGGCCGGGGAGCTGTTTTTT
CDR3: CSVGGAGELFF
V: TRBV29-1
size: .
D: .
J: TRBJ2-2

DNA: TGTGCCAGCTCACCCGATCCGTGGGCGGGTGGCTACACCTTC
CDR3: CASSPDPWAGGYTF
V: TRBV18
size: .
D: .
J: TRBJ1-2

DNA: TGCGCCAGCAGCCAAGAAATAGGGACTAGCGGGGGGAGAACGAACACCGGGGAGCTGTTTTTT
CDR3: CASSQEIGTSGGRTNTGELFF
V: TRBV4-3
size: .
D: TRBD2
J: TRBJ2-2

DNA: TGTGCCAGCAGTACGCCCGGGAGGGCGGGGAGGCTCTATGGCTACACCTTC
CDR3: CASSTPGRAGRLYGYTF
V: TRBV27
size: .
D: .
J: TRBJ1-2

DNA: TGTGCCAGCAGCTCAAGGCTCGGCTACACCTTC
CDR3: CASSSRLGYTF
V: TRBV7-2
size: .
D: .
J: TRBJ1-2

DNA: TGTGCCAGTAGTAGGGGACTAGCGGGGGGGCCTCAAGAGACCCAGTACTTC
CDR3: CASSRGLAGGPQETQYF
V: TRBV19
size: .
D: TRBD2
J: TRBJ2-5

DNA: TGTGCCAGCCGAACCCAGGATACGCAGTATTTT
CDR3: CASRTQDTQYF
V: TRBV18
size: .
D: .
J: TRBJ2-3

DNA: TGTGCCAGCAGCTCGTCGGGAAGCAACATTCAGTACTTC
CDR3: CASSSSGSNIQYF
V: TRBV5-5
size: .
D: .
J: TRBJ2-4

DNA: TGTGCCAGCAGTTACAAAGGGCGGGATTTACAGTTCTTC
CDR3: CASSYKGRDLQFF
V: TRBV6-6
size: .
D: .
J: TRBJ2-1

DNA: TGTGCCAGCAGTTTCCCCACCGGGGTCTACGAGCAGTACTTC
CDR3: CASSFPTGVYEQYF
V: TRBV6-6
size: .
D: .
J: TRBJ2-7

DNA: TGTGCCAGCAGATCCCTTGGGGGGTATAATTCACCCCTCCACTTT
CDR3: CASRSLGGYNSPLHF
V: TRBV6-6
size: .
D: .
J: TRBJ1-6

DNA: TGTGCCAGCATTCTCTGGGCGGGGAAAGAGACCCAGTACTTC
CDR3: CASILWAGKETQYF
V: TRBV5-5
size: .
D: .
J: TRBJ2-5

DNA: TGTGCCAGTAGTTCAGGGGGCGGACGTAATCAGCCCCAGCATTTT
CDR3: CASSSGGGRNQPQHF
V: TRBV19
size: once
D: TRBD1
J: TRBJ1-5

DNA: TGTGCCAGCAGTTCCCTCACAGGCGGACGTGAAAAACTGTTTTTT
CDR3: CASSSLTGGREKLFF
V: TRBV28
size: .
D: .
J: TRBJ1-4

DNA: TGTGCCAGCAGCTTAGGGGCAGGGAGTGTACAGACCCAGTACTTC
CDR3: CASSLGAGSVQTQYF
V: TRBV11-2
size: .
D: .
J: TRBJ2-5

DNA: TGCGCCAGCAGCCGCGGGTCTACCTACGAGCAGTACTTC
CDR3: CASSRGSTYEQYF
V: TRBV4-3
size: .
D: .
J: TRBJ2-7

DNA: TGCAGCGTTGCGGAAGCTTACACTGAAGCTTTCTTT
CDR3: CSVAEAYTEAFF
V: TRBV29-1
size: medium-sized
D: .
J: TRBJ1-1

DNA: TGCGCCAGCAGCTGGGCTAGCGGGGAAACCTACGAGCAGTACTTC
CDR3: CASSWASGETYEQYF
V: TRBV5-1
size: .
D: TRBD2
J: TRBJ2-7

DNA: TGTGCCAGCTCATCATACGATGAAAAACTGTTTTTT
CDR3: CASSSYDEKLFF
V: TRBV18
size: many
D: .
J: TRBJ1-4

DNA: TGTGCCAGTAGTATAGCAAAACAGTTGAACACTGAAGCTTTCTTT
CDR3: CASSIAKQLNTEAFF
V: TRBV19
size: .
D: .
J: TRBJ1-1

DNA: TGCAGCGTTGAAGGCGGGGGCTGGACTGAAGCTTTCTTT
CDR3: CSVEGGGWTEAFF
V: TRBV29-1
size: .
D: .
J: TRBJ1-1

DNA: TGTGCCAGCAGCAGGACCCAACGGGATGGCTACACCTTC
CDR3: CASSRTQRDGYTF
V: TRBV4-2
size: .
D: .
J: TRBJ1-2

DNA: TGTGCCAGCTCAACGACAGGGTCGGGCAGCTCTGGAAACACCATATATTTT
CDR3: CASSTTGSGSSGNTIYF
V: TRBV18
size: .
D: TRBD1
J: TRBJ1-3

DNA: TGTGCCACAGGGGATGAAAAACTGTTTTTT
CDR3: CATGDEKLFF
V: TRBV6-1
size: .
D: .
J: TRBJ1-4